One and the same sample provided the 27 T cell receptor beta chains below, sequenced in a study of shared clonotypes between healthy human individuals. The table came from immunoSEQ multiplex PCR; TCRdb's copy has only in-frame clones and leaves some out. The profile shows some 2,500,000 clones, 93% of them singletons. Sequencing used naive CD4+ T cells from PBMCs. Subset noted: CD45RA+ positively selected. The receptors originated from a man younger than 30 in good health. Some clones in this sample may be carry-over from other donors' samples.

CDR3 loop: CASSNTGLGGYGYTF. CDR3 nucleotide sequence: TGTGCCAGTAGTAATACCGGCCTCGGGGGATATGGCTACACCTTC. The chain couples TRBV19 to TRBJ1-2; D perhaps matches TRBD1 (5 bases). The CDR3 is 15 amino acids. Germline CDR1 reads LNHDA; CDR2 reads SQIVND (reference sequence). V lost 4 bases to trimming and J lost 5 bases, with 17 bases between them.

V usage is TRBV15 and J usage is TRBJ2-7, with D unresolved. The CDR3 length is 14 residues. V lost 4 bases to trimming and J lost 0 bases, with 10 bases between them. The germline V gene encodes CDR1 LNHNV and CDR2 YYDKDF (reference sequence). The CDR3 is CATSINSFSYEQYF. CDR3 sequence (DNA): TGTGCCACCAGCATTAATAGCTTCTCCTACGAGCAGTACTTC.

The V call is TRBV7-2, the J call TRBJ1-3; TRBD1 agrees at 7 bases. V dropped 6 bases and J dropped 0; count of bases not matched to a gene: 2. This CDR3 is built from 14 residues. Germline V lookup: CDR1 SGHTA, CDR2 FQGNSA. CDR3 sequence: CASRGQSSGNTIYF. DNA for the CDR3: TGTGCCAGCAGGGGACAGAGCTCTGGAAACACCATATATTTT.

This clone was detected only a few times. The chain is built from TRBV18 and TRBJ1-4; D is unresolved. Germline values: CDR1 KGHSH, CDR2 LQKENI. V lost 5 bases and J lost 4, with 14 bases in between. The CDR3 has 15 amino acids. The CDR3 region has the DNA TGTGCCAGCTCAGACTCTCCTGGTTTTAATGAAAAACTGTTTTTT. The encoded protein is CASSDSPGFNEKLFF. The whole variable domain, remainder taken from reference TRBV18 and TRBJ1-4, is NAGVMQNPRHLVRRRGQEARLRCSPMKGHSHVYWYRQLPEEGLKFMVYLQKENIIDESGMPKERFSAEFPKEGPSILRIQQVVRGDSAAYFCASSDSPGFNEKLFFGSGTQLSVL.

The count of this clone is one. The chain uses TRBV4-1 and TRBJ2-5; possibly TRBD2 for D (5 bases). This CDR3 has 14 residues. V lost 4 bases and J 4 bases, leaving 13 bases between the germline ends. Looked up from germline, CDR1 is MGHRA and CDR2 is YSYEKL. The CDR3 loop reads CASSRTTAGETQYF. Written as DNA, the CDR3 is TGCGCCAGCAGCCGGACGACGGCGGGAGAGACCCAGTACTTC.

This clone was picked up one time. The chain recombines TRBV5-1 with TRBJ2-5, with D perhaps matching TRBD1 (5 bases). Trimming took off 4 bases at V and 0 bases at J, with 13 bases between the two ends. Germline CDR1 SGHRS, CDR2 YFSETQ. The CDR3 covers 15 residues. Here the CDR3 DNA reads TGCGCCAGCAGCAACACCGCAGGGTACCAAGAGACCCAGTACTTC. Translating gives CASSNTAGYQETQYF.

The chain is built from TRBV5-8 and TRBJ1-2; D remains ambiguous. The CDR3 length is 11 residues. Germline V lookup: CDR1 SGHTS, CDR2 YDEGEE. Trimming removed 1 base from V and 8 bases from J, with 6 bases in between. Here the CDR3 reads CASSLRWGYTF. The DNA for the CDR3 is TGTGCCAGCAGCTTGCGGTGGGGCTACACCTTC.

This chain uses TRBV4-1 with TRBJ2-5, with 8 positions matching TRBD1. The germline CDR1 and CDR2 sequences are MGHRA and YSYEKL. CDR3 length equals 18 residues. J was trimmed by 1 base and V by 3 bases; bases with no gene match: 13. The CDR3 protein is CASSQSGRQGAFQETQYF. CDR3 nucleotides: TGCGCCAGCAGCCAGTCGGGGAGGCAGGGGGCCTTCCAAGAGACCCAGTACTTC.

This clone was recorded only once. The rearrangement uses TRBV19 and TRBJ1-2; the D is unclear. V lost 0 bases and J 3 bases, leaving 5 bases between the germline ends. Germline V gene sequence: CDR1 LNHDA, CDR2 SQIVND (reference sequence). The CDR3 is 13 residues long. The CDR3 nucleotides read TGTGCCAGTAGTATAGAGGCTTACTATGGCTACACCTTC. Amino acid sequence: CASSIEAYYGYTF.

This rearrangement joins TRBV19 to TRBJ1-1; 10 nucleotides align to TRBD1. This CDR3 is built from 15 residues. CDR1 and CDR2 from the germline V gene are LNHDA and SQIVND (reference sequence). Unmatched junction bases numbered 8, after V lost 5 bases and J lost 5 bases. The CDR3 sequence is CASSETGGVGTEAFF. DNA for the CDR3: TGTGCCAGTAGTGAGACAGGGGGCGTGGGGACTGAAGCTTTCTTT.

The V gene is TRBV28, the J gene TRBJ2-4; D may be TRBD1 (8 bases). The V gene lost 6 bases and the J gene lost 4 bases, with 10 bases spanning the gap. Germline CDR1 MDHEN, CDR2 SYDVKM. The CDR3 is 13 residues long. The DNA of the CDR3 is TGTGCCAGCAGACAGGGGGGGAAAAACATTCAGTACTTC. Translating it yields CASRQGGKNIQYF.

The chain carries TRBV27 and TRBJ1-3, with D possibly being TRBD1 (5 bases). Germline V CDR1 and CDR2: MNHEY, SMNVEV (reference sequence). V lost 2 bases to trimming and J lost 2 bases, with 13 bases between them. This CDR3 spans 16 amino acids. CDR3 amino acids: CASSLRFQGTGNTIYF. The DNA for the CDR3 is TGTGCCAGCAGTTTACGCTTCCAGGGCACTGGAAACACCATATATTTT.

A note on this clone: This same CDR3 is encoded by further DNA sequences in the sample. This sequence joins TRBV4-2 and TRBJ2-3; 10 nucleotides match TRBD1. Germline V lookup: CDR1 LGHNA, CDR2 YNFKEQ. CDR3 size: 15 residues. V gave up 1 base and J gave up 3 bases; unmatched junction bases: 1. CDR3 coding DNA: TGTGCCAGCAGCCAAGGGACAGGGGGGACAGATACGCAGTATTTT. It encodes CASSQGTGGTDTQYF.

Concerning this clone itself: At the DNA level, this CDR3 is encoded by other sequences in the same sample as well. The gene calls are TRBV2 and TRBJ2-1, with unresolved D. Germline V lookup: CDR1 SNHLY, CDR2 FYNNEI. The CDR3 has 11 residues. Trimming cost V 6 bases and J 6 bases, with 6 bases left between them. CDR3 protein: CASSYSNEQFF. For the CDR3, the DNA is TGTGCCAGCAGCTATAGCAATGAGCAGTTCTTC.

The sample holds one count of this clone. The chain carries TRBV7-2 and TRBJ1-5, with D possibly TRBD1 on 6 matching bases. The V and J ends lost 1 base and 6 bases respectively, with 22 bases between them. The CDR3 length is 18 residues. Germline V gene data show CDR1 as SGHTA and CDR2 as FQGNSA. CDR3 bases: TGTGCCAGCAGCTTAGATGGTTGGGCGGCAGGGGATGGTCAGCCCCAGCATTTT. As protein: CASSLDGWAAGDGQPQHF.

The V and J genes are TRBV27 and TRBJ1-1, with TRBD1 identical over 7 bases. Germline V lookup: CDR1 MNHEY, CDR2 SMNVEV (reference sequence). Unmatched junction bases numbered 15, after V lost 1 base and J lost 4 bases. The CDR3 has 18 amino acids. In nucleotides, the CDR3 is TGTGCCAGCAGTTTATTTAACCCACTAGGGGGCCTTAGCACTGAAGCTTTCTTT. Encoded protein: CASSLFNPLGGLSTEAFF.

This chain connects TRBV7-2 to TRBJ1-5, with a tentative D call TRBD1 (6 bases). V lost 0 bases and J 13 bases, leaving 10 bases between the germline ends. The CDR3 length is 12 residues. The germline CDR1 and CDR2 sequences are SGHTA and FQGNSA. The CDR3 DNA reads as TGTGCCAGCAGCTTAGCGGGACACCATCAGCATTTT. Its translation is CASSLAGHHQHF.

This chain connects TRBV29-1 to TRBJ1-1; D not certain. Trimming left V 5 bases short and J 4 bases short, with 11 bases between. The CDR3 runs to 12 residues. Germline lookup yields CDR1 SQVTM and CDR2 ANQGSEA. CDR3 coding DNA: TGCAGCGTTTCCGCGGGTGGCACTGAAGCTTTCTTT. Protein: CSVSAGGTEAFF.

The CDR3 region has the DNA TGTGCCAGCAGTTTTGGGCGGGATGGGTACGAGCAGTACTTC. Protein product: CASSFGRDGYEQYF. This chain links TRBV6-6 with TRBJ2-7; a weak D match, TRBD2 (6 bases). The CDR3 runs 14 residues. Germline values: CDR1 MNHNY, CDR2 SVGAGI (reference sequence). The V end was cut by 4 bases, the J end by 4 bases, with 14 bases between.

The genes are TRBV7-3 and TRBJ2-2, with 13 bases matching TRBD2. V dropped 2 bases and J dropped 3; count of bases not matched to a gene: 6. CDR1 is SGHTA and CDR2 is FQGTGA in the germline V gene. This CDR3 has 18 amino acids. This CDR3 reads CASSLGTSGRAYTGELFF. CDR3 bases: TGTGCCAGCAGCTTAGGAACTAGCGGGAGGGCCTACACCGGGGAGCTGTTTTTT.

The chain recombines TRBV7-7 with TRBJ2-5; TRBD2 aligns across 11 bases. With 5 bases clipped from V and 4 bases from J, the junction kept 3 bases outside the gene matches. There are 14 residues in the CDR3. Looked up from germline, CDR1 is SSHAT and CDR2 is FNYEAQ (reference sequence). The CDR3 coding sequence is TGTGCCAGCAGCCAAACTAGCGGGGGAGAGACCCAGTACTTC. This sequence encodes CASSQTSGGETQYF.

The rearrangement links TRBV10-2 to TRBJ2-3; TRBD2 matches 11 bases. The CDR3 runs 19 residues. V shed 2 bases, J shed 5 bases, and the junction held 15 bases outside the gene matches. The germline V gene has CDR1 WSHSY and CDR2 SAAADI. For the CDR3, the DNA is TGCGCCAGCAGTGAGCCTTGGGGGTATAGCGGGAGGGCCGTAGATACGCAGTATTTT. Its translation: CASSEPWGYSGRAVDTQYF.

This chain links TRBV5-6 with TRBJ1-2, with 7 bases matching TRBD1. In germline, CDR1 is SGHDT, CDR2 YYEEEE. This CDR3 spans 14 amino acids. Unmatched junction bases numbered 1, after V lost 2 bases and J lost 0 bases. The CDR3 reads CASSLTGANYGYTF. DNA for the CDR3: TGTGCCAGCAGCTTAACAGGGGCTAACTATGGCTACACCTTC.

The chain links TRBV19 to TRBJ1-5; D possibly corresponds to TRBD1 (5 bases). Per germline, CDR1 LNHDA and CDR2 SQIVND (reference sequence). With 9 bases removed from V and 4 bases from J, the gap between germline ends came to 13 bases. The CDR3 has 13 residues. The CDR3 sequence is CASLQGRNQPQHF. Written as DNA, the CDR3 is TGTGCCAGCCTTCAGGGACGGAATCAGCCCCAGCATTTT.

The gene calls are TRBV5-6 and TRBJ2-5; TRBD1 aligns across 9 bases. The germline CDR1 and CDR2 sequences are SGHDT and YYEEEE. CDR3 length equals 14 residues. V lost 4 bases to trimming and J lost 5 bases; unmatched junction nucleotides: 6. The CDR3 loop is CASSTDRGWETQYF. The DNA of the CDR3 is TGTGCCAGCAGCACTGACAGGGGGTGGGAGACCCAGTACTTC.

This rearrangement joins TRBV5-8 to TRBJ1-4; D is unresolved. Germline values: CDR1 SGHTS, CDR2 YDEGEE. This CDR3 is built from 14 residues. The germline V and J ends were trimmed by 0 bases and 5 bases, with 8 bases remaining between them. The CDR3 DNA reads TGTGCCAGCAGCTTGGCTCCAGAAAATGAAAAACTGTTTTTT. Translating gives CASSLAPENEKLFF.

This chain connects TRBV7-8 to TRBJ1-3; D remains ambiguous. This CDR3 is built from 15 residues. The germline V gene encodes CDR1 SGHVS and CDR2 FQNEAQ. V was pared by 4 bases and J by 9 bases, with 19 bases between. The CDR3 loop reads CASSSLRSPGSTIYF. The CDR3 nucleotides read TGTGCCAGCAGCTCTCTTAGGTCCCCGGGGAGCACCATATATTTT.